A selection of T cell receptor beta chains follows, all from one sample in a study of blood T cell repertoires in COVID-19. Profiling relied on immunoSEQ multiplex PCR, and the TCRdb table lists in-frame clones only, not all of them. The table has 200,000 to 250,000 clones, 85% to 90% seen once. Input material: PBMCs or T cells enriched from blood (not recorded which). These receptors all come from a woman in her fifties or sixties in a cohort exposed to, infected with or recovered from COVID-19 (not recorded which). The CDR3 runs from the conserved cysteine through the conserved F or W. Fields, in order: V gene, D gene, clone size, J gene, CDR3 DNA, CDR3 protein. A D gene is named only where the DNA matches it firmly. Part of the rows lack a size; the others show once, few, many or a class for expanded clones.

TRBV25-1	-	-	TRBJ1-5	TGTGCCAGCAGTGCCCCGGGAGGGCAGAATCAGCCCCAGCATTTT	CASSAPGGQNQPQHF
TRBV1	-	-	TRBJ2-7	TGCACCAGCAGCCAAGAAGGGGGCAGACTCTCCTACGAGCAGTACTTC	CTSSQEGGRLSYEQYF
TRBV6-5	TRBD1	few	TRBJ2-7	TGTGCCAGCAGTTCCCCGGGACAGGGGAGGAACGAGCAGTACTTC	CASSSPGQGRNEQYF
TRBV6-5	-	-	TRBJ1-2	TGTGCCAGCAAAGCAGGGGAAGGGGGCTACACCTTC	CASKAGEGGYTF
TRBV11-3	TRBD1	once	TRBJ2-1	TGTGCCAGCAGCACCGGACAGGGATCCTACAATGAGCAGTTCTTC	CASSTGQGSYNEQFF
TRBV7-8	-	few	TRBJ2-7	TGTGCCAGCAGCTTGGAACAGTTTAGCTCCTACGAGCAGTACTTC	CASSLEQFSSYEQYF
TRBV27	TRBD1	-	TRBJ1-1	TGTGCCAGCAGTTTCCCAGGGGGTTCTGAAGCTTTCTTT	CASSFPGGSEAFF
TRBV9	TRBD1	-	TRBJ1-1	TGTGCCAGCAGCACGGGACAGGGGGCCCACACTGAAGCTTTCTTT	CASSTGQGAHTEAFF
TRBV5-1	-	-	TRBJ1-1	TGCGCCAGCAGCGGAGGGGTGTGGGGCACTGAAGCTTTCTTT	CASSGGVWGTEAFF
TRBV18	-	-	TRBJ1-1	TGTGCCAGCTCACTAACCGGTCCAACGGGCACTGAAGCTTTCTTT	CASSLTGPTGTEAFF
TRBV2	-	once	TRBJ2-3	TGTGCCAGCAGCTGGTCTCAGGCGGATACGCAGTATTTT	CASSWSQADTQYF
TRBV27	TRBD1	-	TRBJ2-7	TGTGCCAGCAGCCCTAGGACAGGTGCCTACGAGCAGTACTTC	CASSPRTGAYEQYF
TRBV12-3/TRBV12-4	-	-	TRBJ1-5	TGTGCCAGCAGTGCACAGGTTCATCAGCCCCAGCATTTT	CASSAQVHQPQHF
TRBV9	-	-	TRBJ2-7	TGTGCCAGCAAGAAAACGGACAACTCCTACGAGCAGTACTTC	CASKKTDNSYEQYF
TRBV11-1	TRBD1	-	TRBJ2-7	TGTGCCAGCAGCCCGGGACAGGGGGCCTACGAGCAGTACTTC	CASSPGQGAYEQYF
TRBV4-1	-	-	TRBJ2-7	TGCGCCAGCAGCCAAGGACAGAAGAACGAGCAGTACTTC	CASSQGQKNEQYF
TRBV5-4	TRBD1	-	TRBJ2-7	TGTGCCAGCAGCCCTAGAGGGACAGGGCCTTACGAGCAGTACTTC	CASSPRGTGPYEQYF
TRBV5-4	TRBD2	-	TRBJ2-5	TGTGCCAGCAGCTACGCTGGACTAGCGGGGCAAGAGACCCAGTACTTC	CASSYAGLAGQETQYF
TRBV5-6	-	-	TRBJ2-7	TGTGCCAGCCACGCCTCCGGCCCTGGAGAAAGGCAGTACTTC	CASHASGPGERQYF
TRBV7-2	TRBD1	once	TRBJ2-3	TGTGCCAGCAGCTTACCGGGACAGGGAATAGCGGGCCCAGATACGCAGTATTTT	CASSLPGQGIAGPDTQYF
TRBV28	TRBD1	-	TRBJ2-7	TGTGCCAGCAGTGTACCCGGGACAGGGGTTTATCGCTCCTACGAGCAGTACTTC	CASSVPGTGVYRSYEQYF
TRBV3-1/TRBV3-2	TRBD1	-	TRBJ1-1	TGTGCCAGCAGGAACAGGGGGCTTGGCACTGAAGCTTTCTTT	CASRNRGLGTEAFF
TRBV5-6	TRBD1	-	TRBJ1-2	TGTGCCAGCAGCTTGGGACAGGGGCTACTGAACTATGGCTACACCTTC	CASSLGQGLLNYGYTF
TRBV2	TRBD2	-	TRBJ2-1	TGTGCCAGCACCACCCGGGGTAGCGGGGCCGGGGGTGAGCAGTTCTTC	CASTTRGSGAGGEQFF
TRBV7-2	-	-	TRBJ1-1	TGTGCCAGCAGCTTAGAAGGGGTAAGCATTACTGAAGCTTTCTTT	CASSLEGVSITEAFF
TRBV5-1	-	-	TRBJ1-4	TGCGCCAGCAGCGCCCCGGGGGGCCCTAATGAAAAACTGTTTTTT	CASSAPGGPNEKLFF
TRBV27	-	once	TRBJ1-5	TGTGCCAGCAGTTTCCGTAGCAATCAGCCCCAGCATTTT	CASSFRSNQPQHF
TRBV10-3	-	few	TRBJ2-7	TGTGCCATCAGTGGGGGCGTATCAACCTCCTACGAGCAGTACTTC	CAISGGVSTSYEQYF
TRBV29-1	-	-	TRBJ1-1	TGCAGCGGGTATGAGGGTCGGGGCACTGAAGCTTTCTTT	CSGYEGRGTEAFF
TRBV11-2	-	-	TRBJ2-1	TGTGCCAGCAGCTTAGGGCACAACAATGAGCAGTTCTTC	CASSLGHNNEQFF
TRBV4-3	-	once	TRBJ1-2	TGCGCCAGCAGCCAAGATCATAGGGGTCCAGGGCTGGTCTTGTTTTCATCCTACACCTTC	CASSQDHRGPGLVLFSSYTF
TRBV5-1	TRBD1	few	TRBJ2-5	TGCGCCAGCAGCGGACAGGGACCCCAAGAGACCCAGTACTTC	CASSGQGPQETQYF
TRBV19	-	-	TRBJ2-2	TGTGCCAGTAGTGGGGGGACAGCGAACACCGGGGAGCTGTTTTTT	CASSGGTANTGELFF
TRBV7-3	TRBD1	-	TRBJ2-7	TGTGCCAGCAGCCTCTCAGGGGGTACCTACGAGCAGTACTTC	CASSLSGGTYEQYF
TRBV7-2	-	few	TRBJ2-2	TGTGCCAGCAGCATGGGGGGCACCGGGGAGCTGTTTTTT	CASSMGGTGELFF
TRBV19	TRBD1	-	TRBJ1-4	TGTGCCAGTAGTACAGGACAGGGGATTGCAACTAATGAAAAACTGTTTTTT	CASSTGQGIATNEKLFF
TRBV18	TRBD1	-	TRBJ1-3	TGTGCCAGCTCATCTGGACAGGGCCGCTCCGCTGGAAACACCATATATTTT	CASSSGQGRSAGNTIYF
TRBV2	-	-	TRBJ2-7	TGTGCCAGCGTGGACGGGGGATACGAGCAGTACTTC	CASVDGGYEQYF
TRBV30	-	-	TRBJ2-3	TGTGCCTGGAGTCGCGGGTTAAGCACAGATACGCAGTATTTT	CAWSRGLSTDTQYF
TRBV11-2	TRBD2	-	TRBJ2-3	TGTGCCAGCAGCTTAGTCGGGGGGGGACCAGATACGCAGTATTTT	CASSLVGGGPDTQYF
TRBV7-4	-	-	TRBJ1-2	TGTGCCAGCAGCTTTAGAGACATCTCTGGCTACACCTTC	CASSFRDISGYTF
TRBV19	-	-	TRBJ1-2	TGTGCCAGTAGTATTCGGACGTACGAGGGAGGCTACACCTTC	CASSIRTYEGGYTF
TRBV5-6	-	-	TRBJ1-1	TGTGCCAGCAGCTTGACGGGGGATAGGATAAACACTGAAGCTTTCTTT	CASSLTGDRINTEAFF
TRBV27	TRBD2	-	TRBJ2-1	TGTGCCAGCAGTTTATTTGGGCGGGGGGTTTACAATGAGCAGTTCTTC	CASSLFGRGVYNEQFF
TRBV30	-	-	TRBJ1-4	TGTGCCTGGAGTCCCCGGGAAAAACTGTTTTTT	CAWSPREKLFF
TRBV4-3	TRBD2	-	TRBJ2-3	TGCGCCAGCAGCTCCCAAGCTCCGGGGGGAAACACAGATACGCAGTATTTT	CASSSQAPGGNTDTQYF
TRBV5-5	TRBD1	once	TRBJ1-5	TGTGCCAGCAGCGCGTTCACCGGGACAGGGGGTAGCAATCAGCCCCAGCATTTT	CASSAFTGTGGSNQPQHF
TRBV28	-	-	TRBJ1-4	TGTGCCAGCAGGATAGATGAAAAGGGGTATGAAAAACTGTTTTTT	CASRIDEKGYEKLFF